These T cell receptor beta chains were read from a single sample in a study of blood T cell repertoires in COVID-19. The method was immunoSEQ multiplex PCR; TCRdb's version includes in-frame clones alone and lacks a portion of them. The table has about 300,000 clones, roughly nine tenths seen once. Sequenced sample: peripheral blood. The receptors originated from a woman in her twenties or thirties with COVID-19, enrolled during active disease. The CDR3 runs from the conserved cysteine through the conserved F or W. Each record gives: J gene, D gene, clone size, V gene, CDR3 protein, CDR3 DNA. The D gene is left open where the match is weak. Size is omitted from some rows. Given values are once, few, many or a class for expanded clones.

TRBJ2-7 TRBD2 NA TRBV29-1 CSVVLPGGLGYEQYF TGCAGCGTTGTTCTTCCGGGGGGGCTAGGGTACGAGCAGTACTTC
TRBJ2-3 TRBD2 NA TRBV13 CASSPWGTSGVSTDTQYF TGTGCCAGCAGCCCTTGGGGTACTAGCGGGGTTAGCACAGATACGCAGTATTTT
TRBJ1-4 TRBD1 NA TRBV7-9 CASSAPGGRVKLFF TGTGCCAGCAGCGCCCCAGGGGGTCGGGTAAAACTGTTTTTT
TRBJ2-1 TRBD2 NA TRBV4-1 CASSQNPPGGGRNEQFF TGCGCCAGCAGCCAAAACCCCCCTGGCGGGGGGAGGAATGAGCAGTTCTTC
TRBJ1-2 NA many TRBV6-5 CASSRSGGWNYGYTF TGTGCCAGCAGCCGAAGCGGGGGCTGGAACTATGGCTACACCTTC
TRBJ1-1 NA NA TRBV19 CASSIGAENTEAFF TGTGCCAGTAGTATAGGTGCAGAGAACACTGAAGCTTTCTTT
TRBJ1-1 TRBD1 NA TRBV4-1 CASSQDPRTGKGTEAFF TGCGCCAGCAGCCAAGACCCTCGGACAGGGAAAGGAACTGAAGCTTTCTTT
TRBJ1-2 TRBD1 NA TRBV4-3 CASSPGTGNYGYTF TGCGCCAGCAGCCCAGGGACAGGGAACTATGGCTACACCTTC
TRBJ2-5 NA NA TRBV7-6 CASSLAGGPLETQYF TGTGCCAGCAGCTTAGCCGGGGGGCCTCTTGAGACCCAGTACTTC
TRBJ2-1 TRBD2 once TRBV6-4 CSSKDLGQQLAGEPYNEQFF TGTTCCAGCAAAGATCTGGGGCAGCAACTAGCGGGGGAACCCTACAATGAGCAGTTCTTC
TRBJ1-1 NA NA TRBV21-1 CASSGTENTEAFF TGTGCCAGCAGCGGGACAGAGAACACTGAAGCTTTCTTT
TRBJ2-6 NA NA TRBV5-4 CASSRGASGANVLTF TGTGCCAGCAGTCGGGGAGCCTCTGGGGCCAACGTCCTGACTTTC
TRBJ1-2 TRBD1 NA TRBV19 CASSSHSRATGRSSIYGYTF TGTGCCAGTAGTTCCCATTCCCGTGCGACAGGGAGAAGCTCGATCTATGGCTACACCTTC
TRBJ1-1 NA NA TRBV11-3 CASSAQGDTEAFF TGTGCCAGCAGCGCTCAAGGGGACACTGAAGCTTTCTTT
TRBJ1-2 NA NA TRBV3-1/TRBV3-2 CASSQDPGAGYTF TGTGCCAGCAGCCAAGACCCAGGGGCTGGCTACACCTTC
TRBJ1-1 NA once TRBV6-5 CASSTTAEAFF TGTGCCAGCAGTACTACTGCCGAAGCTTTCTTT
TRBJ1-2 NA NA TRBV5-1 CASTPGGAYGYTF TGCGCCAGCACCCCAGGAGGGGCCTATGGCTACACCTTC
TRBJ1-2 NA NA TRBV4-2 CASSQNPGVGGYTF TGTGCCAGCAGCCAAAATCCCGGGGTTGGGGGCTACACCTTC
TRBJ1-2 NA NA TRBV10-2 CASGFYVGDGYTF TGCGCCAGCGGGTTCTACGTAGGGGATGGCTACACCTTC
TRBJ2-3 NA few TRBV3-1/TRBV3-2 CASSQDGGTTQYF TGTGCCAGCAGCCAAGATGGGGGGACCACGCAGTATTTT
TRBJ1-2 TRBD1 once TRBV19 CASSVSSFRGQYGYTF TGTGCCAGTAGTGTCTCGTCCTTCAGGGGGCAGTATGGCTACACCTTC
TRBJ1-6 TRBD1 NA TRBV27 CASSPTGGRSSYNSPLHF TGTGCCAGCAGTCCGACAGGGGGCAGGAGCTCCTATAATTCACCCCTCCACTTT
TRBJ2-3 NA NA TRBV7-2 CASSLAILVDTQYF TGTGCCAGCAGCTTAGCTATACTAGTGGATACGCAGTATTTT
TRBJ1-6 TRBD1 NA TRBV3-1/TRBV3-2 CASSSGQGNSPLHF TGTGCCAGCAGCAGCGGACAGGGTAATTCACCCCTCCACTTT
TRBJ1-6 TRBD1 few TRBV3-1/TRBV3-2 CASSPQGAFNSPLHF TGTGCCAGCAGCCCACAGGGGGCCTTCAATTCACCCCTCCACTTT
TRBJ1-2 NA NA TRBV5-6 CASTPSGYGYTF TGTGCCAGCACCCCGTCGGGGTATGGCTACACCTTC
TRBJ2-2 NA NA TRBV5-1 CASRMGPVDTGELFF TGCGCCAGCAGAATGGGCCCCGTGGACACCGGGGAGCTGTTTTTT
TRBJ1-6 NA NA TRBV27 CASSFVPGNSPLHF TGTGCCAGCAGTTTCGTGCCCGGTAATTCACCCCTCCACTTT
TRBJ2-2 NA NA TRBV5-1 CASSFMGQDTGELFF TGCGCCAGCAGCTTTATGGGGCAGGACACCGGGGAGCTGTTTTTT
TRBJ1-2 TRBD1 NA TRBV5-4 CASSSRDRGNYGYTF TGTGCCAGCAGCTCCAGGGACAGGGGGAACTATGGCTACACCTTC
TRBJ1-5 NA few TRBV19 CASTVGGFQPQHF TGTGCCAGTACCGTGGGGGGGTTTCAGCCCCAGCATTTT
TRBJ2-4 NA NA TRBV19 CASSPRPNGAKNIQYF TGTGCCAGTAGTCCCCGACCCAACGGGGCCAAAAACATTCAGTACTTC
TRBJ2-3 NA NA TRBV2 CASSAWGPSISTDTQYF TGTGCCAGCAGTGCGTGGGGCCCGTCTATTAGCACAGATACGCAGTATTTT
TRBJ2-1 TRBD2 NA TRBV12-3/TRBV12-4 CASSFGGIDEQFF TGTGCCAGCAGTTTCGGGGGGATTGATGAGCAGTTCTTC
TRBJ1-2 TRBD1 NA TRBV7-9 CASSLVPGGSYGYTF TGTGCCAGCAGCTTGGTACCAGGGGGTTCCTATGGCTACACCTTC
TRBJ1-3 NA NA TRBV7-8 CASSLGSHSGNTIYF TGTGCCAGCAGCTTGGGCAGTCACTCTGGAAACACCATATATTTT
TRBJ1-2 NA once TRBV12-3/TRBV12-4 CASSSTANYGYTF TGTGCCAGCAGCTCCACAGCTAACTATGGCTACACCTTC
TRBJ2-7 TRBD2 NA TRBV4-1 CASSQVAGGQHYEQYF TGCGCCAGCAGCCAAGTAGCGGGGGGCCAACACTACGAGCAGTACTTC
TRBJ1-5 NA NA TRBV10-3 CAISDLGASNQPQHF TGTGCCATCAGTGATTTGGGGGCAAGCAATCAGCCCCAGCATTTT
TRBJ1-6 TRBD1 NA TRBV9 CASSVSTGDRQSPLHF TGTGCCAGCAGCGTATCGACAGGGGATCGGCAATCACCCCTCCACTTT
TRBJ1-1 NA NA TRBV18 CASSPNSPGTEAFF TGTGCCAGCTCACCGAACTCGCCAGGCACTGAAGCTTTCTTT
TRBJ2-1 TRBD2 NA TRBV28 CASSPSGGPYNEQFF TGTGCCAGCAGCCCCTCGGGGGGGCCATACAATGAGCAGTTCTTC